Described below is a single TCR beta chain sequence and its context. The sample belongs to a study of T-cell reconstitution after alpha-beta-depleted transplantation in children. The TCRbeta library was prepared with unique molecular identifiers. Via MiXCR, TCRdb re-called the PCR reads, giving one row per CDR3 protein. Of about 500,000 distinct CDR3 sequences in the sample, around a third were seen once. The CDR3 has 13 residues. Germline loops: CDR1 SGHRS, CDR2 YFSETQ. V was clipped by 5 bases and J by 6 bases, with 12 bases between them. The TCR was taken from a human donor who donated a stem cell graft to a child with aplastic anemia. The sample was PBMCs from the stem cell graft donor, taken from the stem cell graft. The chain combines TRBV5-1 with TRBJ2-1; D is possibly TRBD1 (5 bases). CDR3 DNA: TGCGCCAGCAGAGTTGCAGGGCGCAATGAGCAGTTCTTC. Amino acid sequence: CASRVAGRNEQFF.